This T cell receptor (beta chain) was observed in a study of shared clonotypes between healthy human individuals. The overall study: Donors, aged 18 to 49, were two women and a few men.

Unsorted PBMC DNA went through sequencing on ten immunoSEQ deep assay plates. Per the authors' pipeline: Because ImmunoSEQ provided only junction sequences with no quality scores, the filtering differed. Clones were sequenced by immunoSEQ multiplex PCR, and TCRdb holds only the in-frame ones, with some missing. Clone size and the V and J calls come from that table; the DNA yielded D and trimming. The top ten clones hold about 12% of a sample with fewer than 700,000 clones, about 80% of them seen once. The CDR3 is 14 amino acids. V was trimmed by 3 bases and J by 0 bases, leaving 8 bases between them. The germline V gene encodes CDR1 SGHRS and CDR2 YFSETQ. Donors, without exception, were Caucasian adults residing in Nashville, Tennessee.

This TCR came from a woman in her 40s in good health. Some clones in this sample may be carry-over from other donors' samples. Sequenced input: PBMCs. The chain joins TRBV5-1 to TRBJ2-3; D tentatively fits TRBD1 or TRBD2 (5 bases each). CDR3 in DNA: TGCGCCAGCAGCTGGGGCGGGAGCACAGATACGCAGTATTTT. It translates to CASSWGGSTDTQYF.